This T cell receptor (beta chain) was profiled in a study of beta chain features in type 1 diabetes. Study-wide results and caveats: A moderate, significant TCRB CDR3 shortening appeared in type 1 diabetes across four CD4+ subsets.

V was pared by 4 bases and J by 7 bases, with 13 bases between. This CDR3 is 13 amino acids long. Per germline, CDR1 LNHDA and CDR2 SQIVND (reference sequence). All of the isolated RNA was reverse transcribed, so expressed TCRB transcripts were sequenced. Assay: immunoSEQ multiplex PCR; the TCRdb copy retains only in-frame clones and omits some. The sample lists some 350,000 clones, roughly a tenth occurring once. This clone was detected only a few times. Its target is unknown. Sequencing was done on a sample of central memory CD4+ T cells from blood. The rearrangement links TRBV19 to TRBJ1-2; no clear D. This TCR derives from a man aged 25 to 40 with type 1 diabetes. CDR3 region: CASSTREGGGYTF. CDR3 DNA: TGTGCCAGTAGTACCCGGGAGGGAGGTGGCTACACCTTC.